Presented here are 11 T cell receptor beta chains from one specimen sequenced in a study of cytomegalovirus exposure and HLA in healthy donors. The primer mix had 60 Vbeta and 13 Jbeta primers. TCRdb keeps only in-frame clones here, not all; method: immunoSEQ multiplex PCR. Of some 100,000 clones listed, about 80% are singletons. The material sequenced was PBMCs. The receptors were sampled from a man between 45 and 60 years old in good health and CMV-seropositive.

This clone appeared a single time. The V call is TRBV19, the J call TRBJ1-4; D unclear. The CDR3 spans 14 residues. The germline V and J ends were trimmed by 4 bases and 0 bases, with 6 bases remaining between them. The V gene's germline CDR1 is LNHDA and CDR2 SQIVND (reference sequence). CDR3 region: CASSTEATNEKLFF. CDR3 coding DNA: TGTGCCAGTAGTACTGAGGCAACTAATGAAAAACTGTTTTTT.

The V and J genes are TRBV7-9 and TRBJ2-3, with TRBD2 matching 10 bases. The V and J ends lost 1 base and 3 bases, in that order; junction bases with no gene match: 4. The CDR3 sequence is 16 residues long. Per the germline V gene, CDR1 is SEHNR and CDR2 is FQNEAQ (reference sequence). CDR3: CASSLVLAGATDTQYF. CDR3 coding DNA: TGTGCCAGCAGCTTAGTGCTAGCGGGAGCAACAGATACGCAGTATTTT.

This clone turned up a few times. V gene TRBV28 combines with J gene TRBJ2-5; weak D call: TRBD2 (7 bases). Looked up from germline, CDR1 is MDHEN and CDR2 is SYDVKM. The CDR3 extends over 13 amino acids. V lost 3 bases and J lost 5, with 10 bases in between. CDR3 sequence reads: CASSLGGRETQYF. The CDR3 DNA is TGTGCCAGCAGTTTGGGGGGGCGCGAGACCCAGTACTTC. Combining the CDR3 with reference TRBV28 and TRBJ2-5 gives the whole variable domain DVKVTQSSRYLVKRTGEKVFLECVQDMDHENMFWYRQDPGLGLRLIYFSYDVKMKEKGDIPEGYSVSREKKERFSLILESASTNQTSMYLCASSLGGRETQYFGPGTRLLVL.

This clone was observed once. In the same sample, other DNA sequences code for this CDR3. The V call is TRBV5-1, the J call TRBJ1-1; 7 nucleotides align to TRBD1. This CDR3 is built from 14 residues. Germline V gives CDR1 SGHRS, CDR2 YFSETQ. V dropped 4 bases and J dropped 2; count of bases not matched to a gene: 5. The CDR3 sequence: CASSTGTVNTEAFF. CDR3 in DNA: TGCGCCAGCAGCACGGGGACAGTTAACACTGAAGCTTTCTTT.

The V and J genes are TRBV7-2 and TRBJ1-6, with a possible D match to TRBD1 (5 bases). Per the germline V gene, CDR1 is SGHTA and CDR2 is FQGNSA. V was pared by 2 bases and J by 3 bases, with 8 bases between. This CDR3 is built from 15 residues. CDR3: CASSLRRGYNSPLHF. The CDR3 DNA reads TGTGCCAGCAGCTTAAGGAGGGGCTATAATTCACCCCTCCACTTT.

The chain carries TRBV7-2 and TRBJ1-1; 7 nucleotides align to TRBD1. The J segment lost 8 bases and the V segment lost 1 base, leaving 4 bases of the junction unmatched. The germline V gene has CDR1 SGHTA and CDR2 FQGNSA. The CDR3 extends over 13 amino acids. In DNA, the CDR3 is TGTGCCAGCAGCTTAGTTTGGGACAGCGAAGCTTTCTTT. This encodes CASSLVWDSEAFF.

The CDR3 nucleotides are TGTGCCAGCAGTGAAGCTAGGGGGTTATACGAAAAACTGTTTTTT. Translation gives CASSEARGLYEKLFF. V usage is TRBV2 and J usage is TRBJ1-4; D might be TRBD1 (6 bases). Germline-derived CDR1 and CDR2 are SNHLY and FYNNEI. Trimming took off 0 bases at V and 8 bases at J, with 13 bases between the two ends. The CDR3 runs 15 residues.

The V gene is TRBV5-6, the J gene TRBJ2-7; D is perhaps TRBD1 (5 bases). The CDR3 loop spans 13 amino acids. Looked up from germline, CDR1 is SGHDT and CDR2 is YYEEEE. Between the trimmed V and J ends, which lost 0 bases and 4 bases, there was a span of 8 bases. The CDR3 loop reads CASSLGGTYEQYF. In DNA form, the CDR3 reads TGTGCCAGCAGCTTGGGGGGCACTTACGAGCAGTACTTC.

This clone was observed a handful of times. The chain carries TRBV5-4 and TRBJ2-1, with D unresolved. With 3 bases removed from V and 5 bases from J, the gap between germline ends came to 15 bases. The CDR3 totals 15 residues. Per the germline V gene, CDR1 is SGHNT and CDR2 is YYREEE (reference sequence). CDR3 in DNA: TGTGCCAGCAGCTGGAGAGCTAGTAGTAACAATGAGCAGTTCTTC. This codes for CASSWRASSNNEQFF.

This chain links TRBV7-9 with TRBJ1-2, with a tentative D call TRBD1 (5 bases). V lost 4 bases and J 11 bases, leaving 20 bases between the germline ends. Germline CDR1 SEHNR, CDR2 FQNEAQ (reference sequence). The CDR3 has 14 residues. CDR3 amino acids: CASSSQRGGGSYTF. Written as DNA, the CDR3 is TGTGCCAGCAGCTCCCAGCGCGGGGGAGGATCGTACACCTTC.

The genes are TRBV11-2 and TRBJ1-4, with 10 bases aligning to TRBD1. The CDR3 is made up of 14 amino acids. With 5 bases clipped from V and 7 bases from J, the junction kept 4 bases outside the gene matches. Germline V gives CDR1 SGHAT, CDR2 FQNNGV. The CDR3 bases are TGTGCCAGCAGCCGGGACAGGGGCGGTGAAAAACTGTTTTTT. Protein product: CASSRDRGGEKLFF.